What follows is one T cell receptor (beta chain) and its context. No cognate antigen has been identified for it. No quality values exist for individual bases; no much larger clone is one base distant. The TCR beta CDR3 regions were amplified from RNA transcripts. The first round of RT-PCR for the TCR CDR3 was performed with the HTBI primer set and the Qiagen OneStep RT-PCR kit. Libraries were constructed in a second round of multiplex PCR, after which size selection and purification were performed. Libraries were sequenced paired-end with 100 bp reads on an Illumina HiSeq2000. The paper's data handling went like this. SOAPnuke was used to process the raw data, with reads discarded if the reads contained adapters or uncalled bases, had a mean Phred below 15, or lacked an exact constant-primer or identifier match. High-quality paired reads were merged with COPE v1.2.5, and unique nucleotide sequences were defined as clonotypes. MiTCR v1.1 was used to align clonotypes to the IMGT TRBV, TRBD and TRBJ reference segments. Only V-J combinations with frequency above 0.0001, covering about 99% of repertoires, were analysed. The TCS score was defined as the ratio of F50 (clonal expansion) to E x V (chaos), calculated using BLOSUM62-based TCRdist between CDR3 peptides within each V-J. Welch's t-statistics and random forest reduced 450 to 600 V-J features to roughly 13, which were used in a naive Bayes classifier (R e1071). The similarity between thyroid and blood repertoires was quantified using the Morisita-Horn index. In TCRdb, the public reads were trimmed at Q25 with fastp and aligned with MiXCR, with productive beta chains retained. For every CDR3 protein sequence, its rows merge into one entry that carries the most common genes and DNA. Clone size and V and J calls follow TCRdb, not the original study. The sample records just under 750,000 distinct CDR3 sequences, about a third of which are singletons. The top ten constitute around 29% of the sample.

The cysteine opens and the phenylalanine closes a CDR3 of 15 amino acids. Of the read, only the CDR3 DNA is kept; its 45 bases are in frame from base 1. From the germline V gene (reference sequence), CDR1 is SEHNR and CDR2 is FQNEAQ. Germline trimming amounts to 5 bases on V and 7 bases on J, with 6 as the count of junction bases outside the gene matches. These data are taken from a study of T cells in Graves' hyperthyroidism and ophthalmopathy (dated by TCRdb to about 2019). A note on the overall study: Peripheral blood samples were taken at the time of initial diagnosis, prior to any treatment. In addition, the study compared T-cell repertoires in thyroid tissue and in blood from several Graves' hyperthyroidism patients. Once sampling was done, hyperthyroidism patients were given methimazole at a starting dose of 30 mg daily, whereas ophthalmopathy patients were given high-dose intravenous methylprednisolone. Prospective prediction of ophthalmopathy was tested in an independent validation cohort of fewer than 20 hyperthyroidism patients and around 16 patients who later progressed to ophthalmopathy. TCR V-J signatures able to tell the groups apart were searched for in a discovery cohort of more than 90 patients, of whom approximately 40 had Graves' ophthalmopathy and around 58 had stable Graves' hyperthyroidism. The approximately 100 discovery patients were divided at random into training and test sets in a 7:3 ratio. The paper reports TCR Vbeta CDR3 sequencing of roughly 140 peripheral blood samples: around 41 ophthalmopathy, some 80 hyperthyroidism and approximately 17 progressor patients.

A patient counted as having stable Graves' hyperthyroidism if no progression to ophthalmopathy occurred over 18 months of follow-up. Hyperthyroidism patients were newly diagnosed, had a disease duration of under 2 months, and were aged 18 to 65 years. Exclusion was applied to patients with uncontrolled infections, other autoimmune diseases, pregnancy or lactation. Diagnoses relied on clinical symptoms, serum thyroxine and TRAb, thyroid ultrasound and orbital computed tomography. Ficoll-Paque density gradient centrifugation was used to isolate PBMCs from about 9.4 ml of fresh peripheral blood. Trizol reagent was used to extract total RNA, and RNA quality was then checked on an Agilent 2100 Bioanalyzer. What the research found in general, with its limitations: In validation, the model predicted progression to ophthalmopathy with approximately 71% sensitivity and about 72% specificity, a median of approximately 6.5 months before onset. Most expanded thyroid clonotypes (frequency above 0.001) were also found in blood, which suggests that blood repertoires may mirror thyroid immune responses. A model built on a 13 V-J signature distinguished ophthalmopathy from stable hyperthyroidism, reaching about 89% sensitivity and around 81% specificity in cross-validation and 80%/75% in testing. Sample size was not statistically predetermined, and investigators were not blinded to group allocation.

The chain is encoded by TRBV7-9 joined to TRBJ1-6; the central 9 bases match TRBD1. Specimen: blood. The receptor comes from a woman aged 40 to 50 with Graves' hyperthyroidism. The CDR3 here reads CASSRTGVLNSPLHF. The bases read TGTGCCAGCAGCCGGACAGGGGTCCTGAATTCACCCCTCCACTTT.